This is a list of T cell receptor beta chains from one sample in a study of blood T cell repertoires in COVID-19. Sequenced by immunoSEQ multiplex PCR; TCRdb stores in-frame clones only, minus some. The sample consists of about 69,000 clones, roughly 80% of them appearing once. The sequencing input was peripheral blood. The receptors here all came from a man aged 55 to 69 with acute or convalescent COVID-19. The CDR3 runs from the conserved cysteine through the conserved F or W. D genes are given only for firm matches. For some rows the clone size is stated as once, few or many, or as a class when expanded; others skip it.

D gene: TRBD1; V gene: TRBV18; clone size: few; J gene: TRBJ1-2; CDR3 protein: CASSPRQGQYLSYGYTF; CDR3 DNA: TGTGCCAGCTCACCGAGACAGGGACAATATTTGTCTTATGGCTACACCTTC
D gene: TRBD1; V gene: TRBV7-2; clone size: -; J gene: TRBJ1-5; CDR3 protein: CASSTWDRYGNQPQHF; CDR3 DNA: TGTGCCAGCAGCACCTGGGACAGGTATGGCAATCAGCCCCAGCATTTT
D gene: TRBD1; V gene: TRBV7-9; clone size: few; J gene: TRBJ2-7; CDR3 protein: CASTRGQGVYEQYF; CDR3 DNA: TGTGCCAGTACGAGGGGACAGGGAGTATACGAGCAGTACTTC
D gene: TRBD1; V gene: TRBV7-2; clone size: -; J gene: TRBJ1-5; CDR3 protein: CASSSTGGEGNQPQHF; CDR3 DNA: TGTGCCAGCAGTAGTACAGGGGGCGAAGGCAATCAGCCCCAGCATTTT
D gene: -; V gene: TRBV19; clone size: -; J gene: TRBJ2-5; CDR3 protein: CASSMEHGETQYF; CDR3 DNA: TGTGCCAGTAGTATGGAGCATGGGGAGACCCAGTACTTC
D gene: -; V gene: TRBV7-9; clone size: -; J gene: TRBJ2-7; CDR3 protein: CASSYAGRTYEQYF; CDR3 DNA: TGTGCCAGCAGCTACGCGGGCAGGACCTACGAGCAGTACTTC
D gene: -; V gene: TRBV2; clone size: -; J gene: TRBJ1-1; CDR3 protein: CASSEERHTEAFF; CDR3 DNA: TGTGCCAGCAGTGAAGAGCGGCACACTGAAGCTTTCTTT
D gene: -; V gene: TRBV6-6; clone size: -; J gene: TRBJ1-1; CDR3 protein: CASRPQGGQDTEAFF; CDR3 DNA: TGTGCCAGCAGGCCACAGGGAGGGCAGGACACTGAAGCTTTCTTT
D gene: -; V gene: TRBV29-1; clone size: -; J gene: TRBJ1-6; CDR3 protein: CSLTQPRDNSPLHF; CDR3 DNA: TGCAGCCTGACCCAACCTCGGGATAATTCACCCCTCCACTTT
D gene: TRBD2; V gene: TRBV5-6; clone size: -; J gene: TRBJ2-7; CDR3 protein: CASSLGSGGTYEQYF; CDR3 DNA: TGTGCCAGCAGCTTGGGCTCGGGGGGAACCTACGAGCAGTACTTC
D gene: TRBD2; V gene: TRBV6-4; clone size: -; J gene: TRBJ2-1; CDR3 protein: CASSTIRAGVHNEQFF; CDR3 DNA: TGTGCCAGCAGTACAATAAGAGCGGGGGTCCACAATGAGCAGTTCTTC
D gene: TRBD1; V gene: TRBV28; clone size: once; J gene: TRBJ2-4; CDR3 protein: CASWDRHGAKNIQYF; CDR3 DNA: TGTGCCAGCTGGGACAGACACGGAGCCAAAAACATTCAGTACTTC
D gene: TRBD1; V gene: TRBV19; clone size: -; J gene: TRBJ2-2; CDR3 protein: CASHKADRGNTGELFF; CDR3 DNA: TGTGCCAGTCACAAGGCAGACAGGGGCAACACCGGGGAGCTGTTTTTT
D gene: -; V gene: TRBV5-5; clone size: -; J gene: TRBJ2-3; CDR3 protein: CASSVGGASTDTQYF; CDR3 DNA: TGTGCCAGCAGCGTTGGTGGGGCCAGCACAGATACGCAGTATTTT
D gene: -; V gene: TRBV9; clone size: -; J gene: TRBJ1-2; CDR3 protein: CASSVGGLSLYGYTF; CDR3 DNA: TGTGCCAGCAGCGTAGGAGGGCTTTCCCTCTATGGCTACACCTTC
D gene: -; V gene: TRBV11-2; clone size: few; J gene: TRBJ2-3; CDR3 protein: CASGRDTSTDTQYF; CDR3 DNA: TGTGCCAGCGGCAGGGATACTAGCACAGATACGCAGTATTTT
D gene: TRBD1; V gene: TRBV18; clone size: -; J gene: TRBJ2-2; CDR3 protein: CASSATGGSTGELFF; CDR3 DNA: TGTGCCAGCTCAGCGACAGGGGGCTCCACCGGGGAGCTGTTTTTT
D gene: -; V gene: TRBV11-2; clone size: -; J gene: TRBJ1-2; CDR3 protein: CASSLDGTSGYTF; CDR3 DNA: TGTGCCAGCAGCTTAGACGGGACTAGTGGCTACACCTTC
D gene: -; V gene: TRBV24-1; clone size: -; J gene: TRBJ1-3; CDR3 protein: CATSDPGSSGNTIYF; CDR3 DNA: TGTGCCACCAGTGATCCGGGGTCCTCTGGAAACACCATATATTTT
D gene: -; V gene: TRBV6-2/TRBV6-3; clone size: -; J gene: TRBJ2-1; CDR3 protein: CASSPPSSASYNEQFF; CDR3 DNA: TGTGCCAGCAGCCCCCCCTCTAGCGCCTCCTACAATGAGCAGTTCTTC
D gene: -; V gene: TRBV6-6; clone size: -; J gene: TRBJ2-5; CDR3 protein: CASRERQGNRKETQYF; CDR3 DNA: TGTGCCAGCAGGGAGAGGCAGGGTAATCGGAAAGAGACCCAGTACTTC
D gene: -; V gene: TRBV23-1; clone size: -; J gene: TRBJ1-5; CDR3 protein: CASSQAYRVFLVRSNQPQHF; CDR3 DNA: TGCGCCAGCAGTCAGGCATACAGGGTGTTTCTGGTAAGGAGCAATCAGCCCCAGCATTTT
D gene: -; V gene: TRBV5-8; clone size: -; J gene: TRBJ2-5; CDR3 protein: CASSPGDLQETQYF; CDR3 DNA: TGTGCCAGCAGCCCGGGGGACTTGCAAGAGACCCAGTACTTC
D gene: -; V gene: TRBV12-3/TRBV12-4; clone size: -; J gene: TRBJ1-1; CDR3 protein: CASSYTGGAFF; CDR3 DNA: TGTGCCAGCAGTTACACAGGCGGAGCTTTCTTT
D gene: TRBD1; V gene: TRBV27; clone size: -; J gene: TRBJ2-7; CDR3 protein: CASSLYPPGTGGYEQYF; CDR3 DNA: TGTGCCAGCAGTTTATACCCCCCCGGGACAGGGGGTTACGAGCAGTACTTC
D gene: -; V gene: TRBV4-3; clone size: -; J gene: TRBJ1-1; CDR3 protein: CASSQEALSSTVMNTEAFF; CDR3 DNA: TGCGCCAGCAGCCAAGAAGCGTTGTCATCGACAGTTATGAACACTGAAGCTTTCTTT
D gene: -; V gene: TRBV6-5; clone size: medium-sized; J gene: TRBJ2-1; CDR3 protein: CASSTTGYNEQFF; CDR3 DNA: TGTGCCAGCAGTACTACAGGGTACAATGAGCAGTTCTTC
D gene: -; V gene: TRBV24-1; clone size: -; J gene: TRBJ2-3; CDR3 protein: CATSEPGQLFTDTQYF; CDR3 DNA: TGTGCCACCAGTGAACCCGGACAGCTGTTCACAGATACGCAGTATTTT
D gene: TRBD1; V gene: TRBV11-2; clone size: few; J gene: TRBJ1-6; CDR3 protein: CASRSVTGVGSPLHF; CDR3 DNA: TGTGCCAGCAGATCTGTCACAGGGGTGGGGTCACCCCTCCACTTT
D gene: -; V gene: TRBV7-9; clone size: -; J gene: TRBJ2-3; CDR3 protein: CASTPPTDTQYF; CDR3 DNA: TGTGCCAGCACGCCCCCGACAGATACGCAGTATTTT
D gene: TRBD1; V gene: TRBV12-3/TRBV12-4; clone size: -; J gene: TRBJ1-1; CDR3 protein: CASSSGTGVSFF; CDR3 DNA: TGTGCCAGCAGTTCAGGGACAGGGGTATCTTTCTTT
D gene: -; V gene: TRBV7-2; clone size: many; J gene: TRBJ2-7; CDR3 protein: CASSRTTGPYEQYF; CDR3 DNA: TGTGCCAGCAGCCGGACCACAGGGCCCTACGAGCAGTACTTC
D gene: TRBD1; V gene: TRBV24-1; clone size: -; J gene: TRBJ2-5; CDR3 protein: CATRPDREETQYF; CDR3 DNA: TGTGCCACCAGACCGGACAGGGAAGAGACCCAGTACTTC
D gene: TRBD1; V gene: TRBV11-2; clone size: once; J gene: TRBJ1-2; CDR3 protein: CASSWIDRGPNYGYTF; CDR3 DNA: TGTGCCAGCAGCTGGATTGACAGGGGGCCAAACTATGGCTACACCTTC
D gene: TRBD2; V gene: TRBV11-3; clone size: few; J gene: TRBJ2-1; CDR3 protein: CASSPLGLSEQFF; CDR3 DNA: TGTGCCAGCAGCCCCCTGGGACTAAGTGAGCAGTTCTTC
D gene: TRBD1; V gene: TRBV2; clone size: -; J gene: TRBJ1-2; CDR3 protein: CASSETGIDGYTF; CDR3 DNA: TGTGCCAGCAGTGAGACAGGGATCGATGGCTACACCTTC
D gene: TRBD1; V gene: TRBV15; clone size: once; J gene: TRBJ1-2; CDR3 protein: CATSRVGQGAGGYTF; CDR3 DNA: TGTGCCACCAGTCGAGTTGGACAGGGGGCCGGTGGCTACACCTTC
D gene: -; V gene: TRBV6-5; clone size: -; J gene: TRBJ2-5; CDR3 protein: CASSSNAGGGRGAQYF; CDR3 DNA: TGTGCCAGCAGTTCAAATGCCGGCGGAGGGAGGGGGGCCCAGTACTTC
D gene: -; V gene: TRBV6-5; clone size: -; J gene: TRBJ2-7; CDR3 protein: CASSYEARRLYF; CDR3 DNA: TGTGCCAGCAGTTACGAGGCCCGGCGGCTGTACTTC
D gene: TRBD2; V gene: TRBV23-1; clone size: -; J gene: TRBJ2-1; CDR3 protein: CASRGLAGVYNEQFF; CDR3 DNA: TGCGCCAGCCGCGGTCTAGCGGGGGTCTACAATGAGCAGTTCTTC
D gene: -; V gene: TRBV5-1; clone size: -; J gene: TRBJ1-2; CDR3 protein: CASSLGDNNRDGYTF; CDR3 DNA: TGCGCCAGCAGCTTGGGGGACAATAATCGCGATGGCTACACCTTC
D gene: -; V gene: TRBV12-3/TRBV12-4; clone size: -; J gene: TRBJ2-6; CDR3 protein: CASSFGGANVLTF; CDR3 DNA: TGTGCCAGCAGTTTCGGTGGGGCCAACGTCCTGACTTTC
D gene: -; V gene: TRBV14; clone size: -; J gene: TRBJ2-3; CDR3 protein: CASSQEMAVRTQYF; CDR3 DNA: TGTGCCAGCAGCCAAGAAATGGCCGTCCGTACGCAGTATTTT
D gene: -; V gene: TRBV24-1; clone size: -; J gene: TRBJ1-5; CDR3 protein: CATSAGVNSNQPQHF; CDR3 DNA: TGTGCCACCAGTGCAGGGGTGAATAGCAATCAGCCCCAGCATTTT
D gene: -; V gene: TRBV4-3; clone size: -; J gene: TRBJ1-2; CDR3 protein: CASSQVYSPNGYTF; CDR3 DNA: TGCGCCAGCAGCCAAGTTTACAGCCCAAACGGCTACACCTTC
D gene: -; V gene: TRBV19; clone size: few; J gene: TRBJ1-5; CDR3 protein: CASQRKEQNQPQHF; CDR3 DNA: TGTGCCAGCCAACGCAAGGAGCAAAATCAGCCCCAGCATTTT
D gene: -; V gene: TRBV5-6; clone size: -; J gene: TRBJ1-1; CDR3 protein: CASSFRGGSTEAFF; CDR3 DNA: TGTGCCAGCAGCTTCCGCGGGGGGAGCACTGAAGCTTTCTTT
D gene: TRBD1; V gene: TRBV5-1; clone size: -; J gene: TRBJ1-3; CDR3 protein: CASSLRTGGNTIYF; CDR3 DNA: TGCGCCAGCAGCTTGAGGACAGGGGGAAACACCATATATTTT